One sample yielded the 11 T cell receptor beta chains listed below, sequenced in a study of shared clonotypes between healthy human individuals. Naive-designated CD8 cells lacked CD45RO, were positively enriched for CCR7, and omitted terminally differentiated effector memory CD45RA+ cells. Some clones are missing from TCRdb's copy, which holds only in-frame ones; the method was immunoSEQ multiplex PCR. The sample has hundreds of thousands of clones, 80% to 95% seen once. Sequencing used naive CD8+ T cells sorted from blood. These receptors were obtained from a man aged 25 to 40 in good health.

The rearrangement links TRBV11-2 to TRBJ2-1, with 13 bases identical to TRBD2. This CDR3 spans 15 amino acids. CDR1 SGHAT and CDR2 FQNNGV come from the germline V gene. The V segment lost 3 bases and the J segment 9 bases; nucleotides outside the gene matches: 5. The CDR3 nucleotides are TGTGCCAGCAGCTTGAGACTAGCGGGAGGCCCTGAGCAGTTCTTC. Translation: CASSLRLAGGPEQFF.

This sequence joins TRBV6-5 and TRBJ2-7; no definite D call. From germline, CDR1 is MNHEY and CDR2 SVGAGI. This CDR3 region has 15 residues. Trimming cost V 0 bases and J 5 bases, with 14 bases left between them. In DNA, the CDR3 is TGTGCCAGCAGTTACTCGGTCAGTCGACGGCACGAGCAGTACTTC. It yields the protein CASSYSVSRRHEQYF.

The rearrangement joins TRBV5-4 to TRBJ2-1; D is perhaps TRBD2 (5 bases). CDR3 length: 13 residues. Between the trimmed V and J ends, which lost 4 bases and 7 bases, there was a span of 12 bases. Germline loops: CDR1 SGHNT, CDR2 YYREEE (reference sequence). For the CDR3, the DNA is TGTGCCAGCAGCCTCGGTCGAGGGAATGAGCAGTTCTTC. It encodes CASSLGRGNEQFF.

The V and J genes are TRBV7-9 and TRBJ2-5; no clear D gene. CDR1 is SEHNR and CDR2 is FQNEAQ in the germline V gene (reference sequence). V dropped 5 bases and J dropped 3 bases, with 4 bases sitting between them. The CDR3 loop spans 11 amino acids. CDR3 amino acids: CASSQKETQYF. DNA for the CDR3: TGTGCCAGCAGCCAAAAAGAGACCCAGTACTTC.

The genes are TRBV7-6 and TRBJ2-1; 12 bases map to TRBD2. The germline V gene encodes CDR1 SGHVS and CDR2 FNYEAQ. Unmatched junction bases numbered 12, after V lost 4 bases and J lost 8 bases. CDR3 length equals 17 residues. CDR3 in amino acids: CASSSVSGTSGFYEQFF. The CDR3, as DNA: TGTGCCAGCAGCTCCGTGTCCGGGACTAGCGGGTTTTATGAGCAGTTCTTC.

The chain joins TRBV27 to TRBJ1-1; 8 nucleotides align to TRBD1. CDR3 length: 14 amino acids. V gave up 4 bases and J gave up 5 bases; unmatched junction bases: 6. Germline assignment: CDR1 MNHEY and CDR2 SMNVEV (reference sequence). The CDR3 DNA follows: TGTGCCAGCAGTTCCGGACAGGGAAAGACTGAAGCTTTCTTT. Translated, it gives CASSSGQGKTEAFF.

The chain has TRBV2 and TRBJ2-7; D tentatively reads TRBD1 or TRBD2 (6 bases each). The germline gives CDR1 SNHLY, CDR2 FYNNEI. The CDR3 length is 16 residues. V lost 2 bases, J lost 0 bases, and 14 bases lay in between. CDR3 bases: TGTGCCAGCAGTGAATGGAGGGGGTCCCCCTCCTACGAGCAGTACTTC. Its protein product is CASSEWRGSPSYEQYF. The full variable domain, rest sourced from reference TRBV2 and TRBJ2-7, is EPEVTQTPSHQVTQMGQEVILRCVPISNHLYFYWYRQILGQKVEFLVSFYNNEISEKSEIFDDQFSVERPDGSNFTLKIRSTKLEDSAMYFCASSEWRGSPSYEQYFGPGTRLTVT.

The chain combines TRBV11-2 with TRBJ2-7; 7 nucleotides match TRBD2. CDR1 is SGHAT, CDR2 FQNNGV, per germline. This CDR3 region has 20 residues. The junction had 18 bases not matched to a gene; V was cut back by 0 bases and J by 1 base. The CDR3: CASSLDMPRDYEFYSYEQYF. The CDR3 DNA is TGTGCCAGCAGCTTAGATATGCCACGGGACTACGAATTTTATTCCTACGAGCAGTACTTC. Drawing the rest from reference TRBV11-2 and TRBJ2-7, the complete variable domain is EAGVAQSPRYKIIEKRQSVAFWCNPISGHATLYWYQQILGQGPKLLIQFQNNGVVDDSQLPKDRFSAERLKGVDSTLKIQPAKLEDSAVYLCASSLDMPRDYEFYSYEQYFGPGTRLTVT.

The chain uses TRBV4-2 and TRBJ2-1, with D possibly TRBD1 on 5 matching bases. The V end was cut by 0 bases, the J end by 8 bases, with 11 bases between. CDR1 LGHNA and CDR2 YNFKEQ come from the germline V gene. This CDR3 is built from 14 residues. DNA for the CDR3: TGTGCCAGCAGCCAAGAAAAGGGGTCCTATGAGCAGTTCTTC. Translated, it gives CASSQEKGSYEQFF.

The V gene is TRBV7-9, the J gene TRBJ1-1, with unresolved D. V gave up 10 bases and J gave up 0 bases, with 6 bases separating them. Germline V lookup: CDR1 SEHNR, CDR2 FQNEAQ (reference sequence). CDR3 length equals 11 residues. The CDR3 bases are TGTGCCACCGAGATGAACACTGAAGCTTTCTTT. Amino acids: CATEMNTEAFF. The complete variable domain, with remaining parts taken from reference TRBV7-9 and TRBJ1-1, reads DTGVSQNPRHKITKRGQNVTFRCDPISEHNRLYWYRQTLGQGPEFLTYFQNEAQLEKSRLLSDRFSAERPKGSFSTLEIQRTEQGDSAMYLCATEMNTEAFFGQGTRLTVV.

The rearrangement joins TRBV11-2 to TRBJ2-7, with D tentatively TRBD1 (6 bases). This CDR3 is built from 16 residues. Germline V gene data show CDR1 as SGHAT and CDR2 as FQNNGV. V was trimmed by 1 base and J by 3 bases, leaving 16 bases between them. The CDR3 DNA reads TGTGCCAGCAGCTTAGTATTCGCCGGGACAATCTACGAGCAGTACTTC. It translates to CASSLVFAGTIYEQYF.